Presented here are 16 T cell receptor beta chains from one specimen sequenced in a study of T cell responses to AZD1222 COVID-19 vaccine. Sequencing used immunoSEQ multiplex PCR; TCRdb keeps in-frame clones, though not all of them. The data show about 83,000 clones, around 89% seen once. The sample was peripheral blood, taken on day 0 of MenACWY control vaccination. All receptors come from an adult in good health.

J is TRBJ1-5 and V is TRBV5-6; possibly TRBD1 for D (5 bases). Germline CDR1 is SGHDT and CDR2 is YYEEEE. This CDR3 has 18 amino acids. V lost 4 bases to trimming and J lost 5 bases, with 25 bases between them. In DNA form, the CDR3 reads TGTGCCAGCAGCGTCTGGGGACGAGGGGCTTTTGGGGATCAGCCCCAGCATTTT. Translation: CASSVWGRGAFGDQPQHF.

The sample holds a few counts of this clone. V gene TRBV5-6 combines with J gene TRBJ2-7; D not certain. Trimming removed 1 base at V and 6 bases at J, with 8 bases between. The CDR3 loop spans 12 amino acids. Germline V gene sequence: CDR1 SGHDT, CDR2 YYEEEE. CDR3 in amino acids: CASSLIKAEQYF. The CDR3 nucleotides read TGTGCCAGCAGCTTGATTAAGGCCGAGCAGTACTTC.

The chain carries TRBV7-7 and TRBJ2-5; D not resolved. Trimming left V 1 base short and J 3 bases short, with 6 bases between. This CDR3 is built from 13 residues. CDR1 and CDR2 (germline): SSHAT, FNYEAQ (reference sequence). CDR3 region: CASSLDRKETQYF. CDR3 DNA: TGTGCCAGCAGCTTAGACCGAAAAGAGACCCAGTACTTC.

The J gene is TRBJ1-2, the V gene TRBV6-6; D is unclear. Germline CDR1 and CDR2: MNHNY and SVGAGI (reference sequence). This CDR3 is built from 15 residues. Trimming shortened V by 4 bases and J by 0 bases, and 12 bases separated the two germline ends. Here the CDR3 DNA reads TGTGCCAGCAGTTTACCGGCCCACCCTAACTATGGCTACACCTTC. Translated, it gives CASSLPAHPNYGYTF.

This clone was observed once. This chain uses TRBV18 with TRBJ1-3; D is unresolved. Per germline, CDR1 KGHSH and CDR2 LQKENI. The CDR3 is 16 residues long. Between the trimmed V and J ends, which lost 3 bases and 0 bases, there was a span of 12 bases. CDR3 nucleotide sequence: TGTGCCAGCTCACCCGACATGTCCATCTCTGGAAACACCATATATTTT. It translates to CASSPDMSISGNTIYF.

The chain uses TRBV9 and TRBJ2-1; no firm D call. The V end was cut by 4 bases, the J end by 1 base, with 18 bases between. This CDR3 is 17 amino acids long. Germline CDR1 is SGDLS and CDR2 is YYNGEE. Here the CDR3 reads CASSNPQEPLSYNEQFF. The CDR3 bases are TGTGCCAGCAGCAACCCGCAGGAGCCGTTATCCTACAATGAGCAGTTCTTC.

J is TRBJ2-7 and V is TRBV30; 11 nucleotides agree with TRBD2. This CDR3 is built from 18 residues. Germline values: CDR1 GTSNPN, CDR2 SVGIG (reference sequence). V trimming: 2 bases; J trimming: 2 bases; junction bases outside the gene matches: 14. CDR3 DNA sequence: TGTGCCTGGAGTCTGCCGGGGACTAGCGGCCCGCTGACCTACGAGCAGTACTTC. This translates into CAWSLPGTSGPLTYEQYF. Full variable domain (outside the CDR3, taken from reference TRBV30 and TRBJ2-7): SQTIHQWPATLVQPVGSPLSLECTVEGTSNPNLYWYRQAAGRGLQLLFYSVGIGQISSEVPQNLSASRPQDRQFILSSKKLLLSDSGFYLCAWSLPGTSGPLTYEQYFGPGTRLTVT.

This clone has only one observation. The rearrangement joins TRBV15 to TRBJ2-6; D is ambiguous. Germline-derived CDR1 and CDR2 are LNHNV and YYDKDF (reference sequence). V was trimmed by 0 bases and J by 3 bases, leaving 9 bases between them. This CDR3 has 16 amino acids. For the CDR3, the DNA is TGTGCCACCAGCAGAGATCGGTTAGGTGGGGCCAACGTCCTGACTTTC. Amino acid sequence: CATSRDRLGGANVLTF.

This chain connects TRBV10-1 to TRBJ2-1; D may be TRBD1 (5 bases). The V gene lost 3 bases and the J gene lost 4 bases, with 13 bases spanning the gap. This CDR3 region has 15 residues. CDR1 and CDR2 from the germline V gene are WNHNN and SYGVQD (reference sequence). The CDR3 sequence: CASSDLGAPYNEQFF. CDR3 nucleotides: TGCGCCAGCAGTGATCTAGGGGCGCCGTACAATGAGCAGTTCTTC.

V gene TRBV10-3 combines with J gene TRBJ2-1; D is unclear. Per germline, CDR1 ENHRY and CDR2 SYGVKD. The CDR3 is 13 residues long. V lost 7 bases and J lost 2, with 9 bases in between. The DNA for the CDR3 is TGTGCCATCACGCGCGGAGCCTACAATGAGCAGTTCTTC. Amino acids: CAITRGAYNEQFF.

The rearrangement uses TRBV7-2 and TRBJ2-2, with D possibly TRBD1 on 6 matching bases. The length of the CDR3 is 14 residues. V was cut by 1 base and J by 6 bases, with 9 bases left in between. Germline CDR1 is SGHTA and CDR2 is FQGNSA. The CDR3 spells CASSLVGAAGELFF. In DNA, the CDR3 is TGTGCCAGCAGCTTAGTGGGGGCGGCCGGGGAGCTGTTTTTT.

The rearrangement links TRBV2 to TRBJ1-2, with TRBD1 as a possible D gene (6 bases). CDR3 length equals 13 residues. The germline V and J ends were trimmed by 7 bases and 3 bases, with 12 bases remaining between them. The germline V gene encodes CDR1 SNHLY and CDR2 FYNNEI. This CDR3 reads CASKAGAHYGYTF. The DNA of the CDR3 is TGTGCCAGCAAGGCAGGGGCCCACTATGGCTACACCTTC.

The chain couples TRBV7-2 to TRBJ2-1, with D possibly matching TRBD1 (7 bases). This CDR3 comprises 15 residues. Per germline, CDR1 SGHTA and CDR2 FQGNSA. The V and J ends lost 11 bases and 8 bases respectively, with 25 bases between them. Written as DNA, the CDR3 is TGTGCCTCCAAAGGGGCGGGACAGCTGAACCATGAGCAGTTCTTC. Its translation: CASKGAGQLNHEQFF.

This chain links TRBV27 with TRBJ2-1; TRBD2 matches at 13 bases. Germline lookup yields CDR1 MNHEY and CDR2 SMNVEV (reference sequence). This CDR3 region has 16 residues. The V segment lost 5 bases and the J segment 3 bases; nucleotides outside the gene matches: 4. CDR3 nucleotides: TGTGCCAGCAGTATCGGGACTAGCGGGAACTACAATGAGCAGTTCTTC. Translating gives CASSIGTSGNYNEQFF.

V gene TRBV7-3 combines with J gene TRBJ2-1, with D tentatively TRBD2 (6 bases). V lost 3 bases, J lost 0 bases, and 9 bases lay in between. CDR3 size: 15 residues. Germline V CDR1 and CDR2: SGHTA, FQGTGA. As DNA, the CDR3 is TGTGCCAGCAGCTTTAGCGGTAGCTCCTACAATGAGCAGTTCTTC. Translated, it gives CASSFSGSSYNEQFF.

The V and J genes are TRBV5-1 and TRBJ2-5; tentatively, D is TRBD1 (6 bases). V lost 4 bases to trimming and J lost 5 bases, with 15 bases between them. This CDR3 region has 14 residues. Germline V gene lookup returns CDR1 SGHRS and CDR2 YFSETQ. This CDR3 is CASSGTFPLETQYF. The CDR3 DNA sequence: TGCGCCAGCAGCGGGACATTTCCGCTCGAGACCCAGTACTTC. The variable domain in full, with the rest retrieved from reference TRBV5-1 and TRBJ2-5, is KAGVTQTPRYLIKTRGQQVTLSCSPISGHRSVSWYQQTPGQGLQFLFEYFSETQRNKGNFPGRFSGRQFSNSRSEMNVSTLELGDSALYLCASSGTFPLETQYFGPGTRLLVL.